Following are 8 T cell receptor beta chains from one sample sequenced in a study of T-cell reconstitution after alpha-beta-depleted transplantation in children. It was with unique molecular identifiers that the TCRbeta library was prepared. TCRdb processed the PCR reads anew with MiXCR; each CDR3 protein has one entry. The sample has 200,000 to 250,000 distinct CDR3 sequences, 8% to 9.5% seen once. The input for sequencing was PBMCs from the stem cell graft donor, taken from the stem cell graft. The receptor set was obtained from a human donor who donated a stem cell graft to a child with acute lymphoblastic leukemia.

The chain carries TRBV7-2 and TRBJ2-7; D might be TRBD1 or TRBD2, each matching 5 bases. V gave up 5 bases and J gave up 0 bases, with 14 bases separating them. The CDR3 extends over 15 amino acids. CDR1 is SGHTA, CDR2 FQGNSA, per germline. DNA of the CDR3: TGTGCCAGCAGCCGCCTGATGGGACCCTCCTACGAGCAGTACTTC. Amino acid sequence: CASSRLMGPSYEQYF.

This clonotype occurred a few times. This chain uses TRBV10-3 with TRBJ2-7; 9 bases are shared with TRBD1. The CDR3 has 14 amino acids. J lost 7 bases, V lost 10 bases, and 14 bases had no gene match. Germline values: CDR1 ENHRY, CDR2 SYGVKD. The CDR3 is CATDGQGRVGEQYF. The CDR3 DNA reads TGTGCCACCGACGGACAGGGGAGGGTGGGGGAGCAGTACTTC.

In the case of this clonotype: Sequence at one end of the junction differs from germline and may be a read error. This rearrangement joins TRBV4-2 to TRBJ2-2; 10 nucleotides align to TRBD2. The CDR3 consists of 18 residues. The V gene's germline CDR1 is LGHNA and CDR2 YNFKEQ. CDR3 protein: CASGQAGAGGPDTGELFF. CDR3 DNA sequence: TGTGCCAGCGGCCAAGCGGGAGCGGGGGGGCCGGACACCGGGGAGCTGTTTTTT.

This clonotype was seen ten or more times. V is TRBV5-1 and J is TRBJ2-3; 12 nucleotides align to TRBD2. Trimming at V came to 0 bases and at J to 2 bases, leaving 4 bases not matched to a gene. The germline V gene has CDR1 SGHRS and CDR2 YFSETQ. This CDR3 has 17 amino acids. The CDR3 DNA follows: TGCGCCAGCAGCTTGGTCCCTAGCGGGGGGGCCACAGATACGCAGTATTTT. It is translated as CASSLVPSGGATDTQYF.

This clonotype was seen only once. This rearrangement joins TRBV5-1 to TRBJ1-5; D possibly corresponds to TRBD1 (5 bases). The CDR3 totals 15 residues. V dropped 4 bases and J dropped 4 bases, with 15 bases sitting between them. The V gene's germline CDR1 is SGHRS and CDR2 YFSETQ. CDR3: CASSPDGQGNQPQHF. The CDR3 DNA follows: TGCGCCAGCAGCCCGGATGGGCAGGGAAATCAGCCCCAGCATTTT.

This clonotype occurred many times. This rearrangement joins TRBV5-1 to TRBJ2-7, with 11 bases fitting TRBD1. Germline lookup yields CDR1 SGHRS and CDR2 YFSETQ. This CDR3 contains 16 residues. Trimming cost V 4 bases and J 3 bases; bases outside gene matches: 9. DNA for the CDR3: TGCGCCAGCAGCCCGAGACGGGACAGGGGGAACTACGAGCAGTACTTC. Translated, it gives CASSPRRDRGNYEQYF.

Many counts were recorded for this clonotype. The chain is built from TRBV20-1 and TRBJ1-2; D uncertain. The CDR3 is 13 residues long. Germline CDR1 is DFQATT and CDR2 is SNEGSKA (reference sequence). With 5 bases removed from V and 2 bases from J, the gap between germline ends came to 12 bases. The CDR3: CSAAALSNYGYTF. The CDR3 nucleotides read TGCAGTGCTGCGGCCCTTTCGAACTATGGCTACACCTTC.

The chain is built from TRBV6-1 and TRBJ1-5; a possible D gene is TRBD1 (6 bases). Between the trimmed V and J ends, which lost 9 bases and 2 bases, there was a span of 17 bases. The CDR3 is made up of 15 amino acids. Germline CDR1 reads MNHNS; CDR2 reads SASEGT. This CDR3 reads CASLPGGGRNQPQHF. The CDR3 bases are TGTGCCAGTCTACCGGGGGGCGGACGCAATCAGCCCCAGCATTTT.